Listed below are T cell receptor beta chains from one sample, sequenced in a study of T-cell reconstitution after alpha-beta-depleted transplantation in children. TCRdb processed the PCR reads anew with MiXCR; each CDR3 protein has one entry. The sample holds around 270,000 distinct CDR3 sequences, around 10% seen once. Sequenced here: PBMCs, sampled before TCRalphabeta/CD19-depleted stem cell transplant. The source of these receptors is a boy in the first two years of life with acute myeloid leukemia, due to receive a stem cell transplant. Both conserved end residues are part of each CDR3. A D gene is named only where the DNA matches it firmly. Rows may omit the clone size; those that give it use once, few, many or a size class.

J gene | V gene | clone size | D gene | CDR3 DNA | CDR3 protein
TRBJ2-3 | TRBV7-3 | many | . | TGTGCCAGCAGTTTAAGAGCTCTCACAGATACGCAGTATTTT | CASSLRALTDTQYF
TRBJ2-1 | TRBV6-5 | many | TRBD2 | TGTGCCAGCAGCCAACAACTAGCGGTTTCCTACAATGAGCAGTTCTTC | CASSQQLAVSYNEQFF
TRBJ1-5 | TRBV5-6 | many | . | TGTGCCAGCAGCTTGGAGCCAGGGCCGAATCAGCCCCAGCATTTT | CASSLEPGPNQPQHF
TRBJ1-1 | TRBV12-3/TRBV12-4 | many | TRBD1 | TGTGCCAGCAGCCATTGGACAGGGAACACTGAAGCTTTCTTT | CASSHWTGNTEAFF
TRBJ2-3 | TRBV10-3 | many | TRBD2 | TGTGCCATCAGTGAGTCAATGGGGCTAGCGGGACCGCAGGATACGCAGTATTTT | CAISESMGLAGPQDTQYF
TRBJ1-2 | TRBV4-2 | . | . | TGTGCCAGCCGGTCGACCCGTGGCTACACCTTC | CASRSTRGYTF
TRBJ2-7 | TRBV25-1 | . | . | TGTGCCAGCAGTGAATCCGGGGGTCCTTCGGCCTACGAGCAGTACTTC | CASSESGGPSAYEQYF
TRBJ2-2 | TRBV3-1 | . | . | TGTGCCAGCAGCCAAGTTTGGCTAGCGAACACCGGGGAGCTGTTTTTT | CASSQVWLANTGELFF
TRBJ1-6 | TRBV3-1 | few | . | TGTGCCAGCAGCCAGAGGGGCGGCGGAAAATCGAATTCACCCCTCCACTTT | CASSQRGGGKSNSPLHF
TRBJ1-2 | TRBV6-5 | few | . | TGTGCCAGCAGTTACCGCGGCAGCTTGGGAGGCTACACCTTC | CASSYRGSLGGYTF
TRBJ2-7 | TRBV10-3 | . | . | TGTGCCATCAGTGAGTCCGGGGGTTGGCACGAGCAGTACTTC | CAISESGGWHEQYF
TRBJ1-2 | TRBV12-3/TRBV12-4 | many | TRBD1 | TGTGCCAGCAGGCCAGACAGGGGAACTATCTATGGCTACACCTTC | CASRPDRGTIYGYTF
TRBJ1-5 | TRBV7-9 | . | . | TGTGCCAGCAGTCCTGAAGGATCACGGGAACAGCCCCAGCATTTT | CASSPEGSREQPQHF
TRBJ2-1 | TRBV28 | many | . | TGTGCCAGCAGAAGGGACACTTACAATGAGCAGTTCTTC | CASRRDTYNEQFF
TRBJ2-2 | TRBV7-9 | few | . | TGTGCCAGCAGGTTGGGTCAGCAAAGGGACACCGGGGAGCTGTTTTTT | CASRLGQQRDTGELFF
TRBJ1-2 | TRBV7-9 | few | . | TGTGCCAGCAGCTTAGTGACTCATGGCTACACCTTC | CASSLVTHGYTF
TRBJ2-1 | TRBV28 | few | . | TGTGCCAGCAGTTCTTTTGACACCTACAATGAGCAGTTCTTC | CASSSFDTYNEQFF
TRBJ1-2 | TRBV14 | many | . | TGTGCCAGCAGCCAAGATCTCGGCACCCGGCAAGGCTACACCTTC | CASSQDLGTRQGYTF
TRBJ2-5 | TRBV3-1 | many | . | TGTGCCAGCAGCCAATGGCAGGGGACCTACCAAGAGACCCAGTACTTC | CASSQWQGTYQETQYF
TRBJ2-6 | TRBV27 | many | . | TGTGCCAGCAGTTTATCTGGCAACGTCCTGACTTTC | CASSLSGNVLTF
TRBJ2-5 | TRBV6-5 | many | . | TGTGCCAGCAGTTACTCGAAGGAGGGGGGGACTAATCTAGAGACCCAGTACTTC | CASSYSKEGGTNLETQYF
TRBJ1-6 | TRBV5-1 | many | . | TGCGCCAGCAGCTTGGACAGTTATAATTCACCCCTCCACTTT | CASSLDSYNSPLHF
TRBJ1-1 | TRBV7-2 | many | . | TGTGCCAGCAGCTTAGAATCCCGGGACAACGAAGCTTTCTTT | CASSLESRDNEAFF
TRBJ1-1 | TRBV30 | . | . | TGTGCCTGGAGTGTATCCTCGGGGAACACTGAAGCTTTCTTT | CAWSVSSGNTEAFF
TRBJ2-7 | TRBV20-1 | many | TRBD2 | TGCAGTGGGGCTAGCGGGAGCTACGAGCAGTACTTC | CSGASGSYEQYF